One sample yielded the 11 T cell receptor beta chains listed below, sequenced in a study of multiple sclerosis patients with progressive multifocal leukoencephalopathy. Clones were read by immunoSEQ multiplex PCR, and TCRdb kept only the in-frame ones, dropping some. The table includes 30,000 or so clones, over 80% detected once. The sample's time point: time of PML onset. Sequences were derived from PBMCs, sampled from a patient treated with natalizumab. Every receptor here comes from a woman between 40 and 50 years old with progressive multifocal leukoencephalopathy.

The V and J genes are TRBV28 and TRBJ2-5, with D perhaps assigned TRBD1 or TRBD2 (6 bases each). CDR1 MDHEN and CDR2 SYDVKM come from the germline V gene. V was cut by 7 bases and J by 11 bases, with 29 bases left in between. The CDR3 is 16 residues long. The CDR3 here is CASTSLLTGNSGEQYF. CDR3 nucleotides: TGTGCCAGCACCTCCCTCCTAACAGGGAACTCGGGGGAGCAGTACTTC.

Comments on this clone: Other DNA variants within this sample encode the same CDR3. V usage is TRBV18 and J usage is TRBJ1-1, with TRBD1 as a possible D gene (6 bases). Trimming took off 3 bases at V and 1 base at J, with 9 bases between the two ends. Germline CDR1 and CDR2: KGHSH and LQKENI. The CDR3 contains 14 residues. The CDR3 loop is CASSPDRKNTEAFF. Here the CDR3 DNA reads TGTGCCAGCTCACCGGACAGAAAGAACACTGAAGCTTTCTTT.

The rearrangement joins TRBV6-5 to TRBJ1-5; D possibly corresponds to TRBD1 (6 bases). V was pared by 6 bases and J by 5 bases, with 11 bases between. Germline CDR1 and CDR2: MNHEY and SVGAGI. The CDR3 spans 13 residues. The CDR3: CASSPGQYQPQHF. The CDR3 bases are TGTGCCAGCAGCCCGGGACAATATCAGCCCCAGCATTTT.

The gene calls are TRBV29-1 and TRBJ2-1, with 9 bases identical to TRBD2. The CDR3 has 14 residues. The V gene end was trimmed by 6 bases and the J gene end by 3 bases; junction bases not matched to a gene: 6. CDR1 and CDR2 (germline): SQVTM, ANQGSEA. CDR3 sequence reads: CSVAASGVYNEQFF. The CDR3 nucleotides are TGCAGCGTCGCTGCTAGCGGGGTCTACAATGAGCAGTTCTTC.

The chain carries TRBV28 and TRBJ2-7; TRBD1 matches at 10 bases. V shed 3 bases, J shed 2 bases, and the junction held 13 bases outside the gene matches. The CDR3 contains 18 residues. CDR1 and CDR2 (germline): MDHEN, SYDVKM. The CDR3: CASSFSGQGDHMPYEQYF. CDR3 bases: TGTGCCAGCAGTTTTTCCGGACAGGGGGATCATATGCCCTACGAGCAGTACTTC.

This clone was recorded only once. The chain is built from TRBV30 and TRBJ1-1; D is uncertain. Germline CDR1 GTSNPN, CDR2 SVGIG (reference sequence). Trimming stripped 5 bases from V and 1 base from J, with 8 bases between. The CDR3 extends over 12 amino acids. This CDR3 reads CAWGRRNTEAFF. CDR3 DNA sequence: TGTGCCTGGGGCCGAAGGAACACTGAAGCTTTCTTT.

J is TRBJ2-3 and V is TRBV20-1; D is undetermined. The CDR3 is made up of 11 amino acids. The V end lost 1 base, the J end lost 10 bases, and 9 bases lay between the germline ends. The germline V gene has CDR1 DFQATT and CDR2 SNEGSKA (reference sequence). CDR3 residues: CSARVGEPQYF. The DNA of the CDR3 is TGCAGTGCTAGAGTAGGAGAGCCGCAGTATTTT.

The chain combines TRBV10-1 with TRBJ2-1; TRBD2 agrees at 8 bases. Germline trimming cut 2 bases from V and 2 bases from J; bases unmatched to any gene: 2. The CDR3 sequence is 15 residues long. Germline V gene lookup returns CDR1 WNHNN and CDR2 SYGVQD (reference sequence). The CDR3 loop reads CASSEQRGTYNEQFF. Written as DNA, the CDR3 is TGCGCCAGCAGTGAGCAGCGGGGGACCTACAATGAGCAGTTCTTC.

The V gene is TRBV7-2, the J gene TRBJ2-1; 7 bases are a match to TRBD1. This CDR3 region has 13 residues. CDR1 and CDR2 from the germline V gene are SGHTA and FQGNSA. V gave up 6 bases and J gave up 12 bases; unmatched junction bases: 11. CDR3 amino acids: CASSSKGARGQFF. CDR3 nucleotide sequence: TGTGCCAGCAGTTCTAAGGGGGCGCGAGGGCAGTTCTTC.

This clone was seen only once. The chain links TRBV7-2 to TRBJ2-3; the D gene could be TRBD1 or TRBD2 (5 bases each). The CDR3 sequence is 16 residues long. V gave up 0 bases and J gave up 0 bases, with 10 bases separating them. CDR1 and CDR2 (germline): SGHTA, FQGNSA. The DNA for the CDR3 is TGTGCCAGCAGCTTAGCCGGGACCAGAAGCACAGATACGCAGTATTTT. This codes for CASSLAGTRSTDTQYF. Together with reference TRBV7-2 and TRBJ2-3, the CDR3 gives the full variable domain: GAGVSQSPSNKVTEKGKDVELRCDPISGHTALYWYRQSLGQGLEFLIYFQGNSAPDKSGLPSDRFSAERTGGSVSTLTIQRTQQEDSAVYLCASSLAGTRSTDTQYFGPGTRLTVL.

The chain couples TRBV5-8 to TRBJ1-2, with no clear D. Germline V gene data show CDR1 as SGHTS and CDR2 as YDEGEE. Trimming left V 2 bases short and J 5 bases short, with 10 bases between. The CDR3 is 13 residues long. The DNA for the CDR3 is TGTGCCAGCAGCTTATCGGACTATTATGGCTACACCTTC. Translating it yields CASSLSDYYGYTF.